The 15 T cell receptor beta chains below all came from one sample that was sequenced in a study of blood T cell repertoires in COVID-19. Repertoires were generated with immunoSEQ multiplex PCR, while TCRdb's copy carries only in-frame clones and drops some. The sample consists of around 16,000 clones, approximately 88% of them appearing once. The specimen sequenced was peripheral blood. The receptors originated from a human donor in a cohort sampled during active COVID-19.

CDR3: CASSLEPREVSPLHF. For the CDR3, the DNA is TGTGCCAGCAGCTTAGAGCCCCGCGAGGTCTCACCCCTCCACTTT. The chain couples TRBV7-8 to TRBJ1-6; unclear D gene. The germline CDR1 and CDR2 sequences are SGHVS and FQNEAQ. There are 15 residues in the CDR3. V lost 1 base to trimming and J lost 10 bases, with 14 bases between them.

J is TRBJ2-5 and V is TRBV5-1; 8 bases map to TRBD2. Germline CDR1 reads SGHRS; CDR2 reads YFSETQ. J gave up 4 bases and V 3 bases, and 11 bases lay outside the gene matches. This CDR3 is 16 amino acids long. The CDR3 is CASSYTSGRGGETQYF. CDR3 DNA: TGCGCCAGCAGCTATACTAGCGGCCGAGGGGGAGAGACCCAGTACTTC.

The chain uses TRBV11-2 and TRBJ1-1, with D perhaps TRBD1 (6 bases). Between the trimmed V and J ends, which lost 2 bases and 4 bases, there was a span of 23 bases. Germline CDR1 is SGHAT and CDR2 is FQNNGV. The CDR3 contains 18 residues. CDR3 DNA sequence: TGTGCCAGCAGCTTATCTAAAGGGGCAGGGGTAATTGGCACTGAAGCTTTCTTT. Amino acid sequence: CASSLSKGAGVIGTEAFF.

The chain recombines TRBV6-1 with TRBJ1-4; D is uncertain. The ends were cut back, 5 bases at V and 6 bases at J, with 16 bases in the middle. CDR1 is MNHNS, CDR2 SASEGT, per germline. The CDR3 runs 15 residues. The CDR3 region has the DNA TGTGCCAGCAGTTTCAGAGGGTTCTCGGATGAAAAACTGTTTTTT. Amino acid sequence: CASSFRGFSDEKLFF.

The chain is built from TRBV12-5 and TRBJ2-1; TRBD1 matches 8 bases. Looked up from germline, CDR1 is LGHNT and CDR2 is FRNRAP. Trimming cost V 1 base and J 10 bases; bases outside gene matches: 3. This CDR3 has 13 amino acids. The CDR3 protein is CASGLGTGYEQFF. Written as DNA, the CDR3 is TGTGCTAGTGGTTTGGGGACAGGGTACGAGCAGTTCTTC. Looking up the rest from reference TRBV12-5 and TRBJ2-1 gives the full variable domain: DARVTQTPRHKVTEMGQEVTMRCQPILGHNTVFWYRQTMMQGLELLAYFRNRAPLDDSGMPKDRFSAEMPDATLATLKIQPSEPRDSAVYFCASGLGTGYEQFFGPGTRLTVL.

The chain recombines TRBV5-5 with TRBJ1-2; 7 bases line up with TRBD1. The trim removed 4 bases at V and 7 bases at J, leaving 19 bases unmatched. The CDR3 runs 17 residues. The germline V gene encodes CDR1 SGHKS and CDR2 YYEKEE (reference sequence). The CDR3 bases are TGTGCCAGCAGCCTTGGCCTTACCCTAACAGGGGCGAGTGGCTACACCTTC. This encodes CASSLGLTLTGASGYTF.

The chain carries TRBV3-1 (or the pseudogene TRBV3-2) and TRBJ1-6, with 10 bases identical to TRBD1. Germline CDR1 LGHDT, CDR2 YNNKEL (reference sequence). The CDR3 loop spans 16 amino acids. V lost 0 bases, J lost 4 bases, and 0 bases stayed unmatched. CDR3 residues: CASSQEGQGYNSPLHF. Here the CDR3 DNA reads TGTGCCAGCAGCCAAGAGGGACAGGGGTATAATTCACCCCTCCACTTT.

V and J are TRBV6-5 and TRBJ2-7; D unclear. Germline assignment: CDR1 MNHEY and CDR2 SVGAGI. The CDR3 length is 14 residues. The V end lost 6 bases, the J end lost 3 bases, and 15 bases lay between the germline ends. The CDR3 DNA is TGTGCCAGCAGGCGCGGCCTCTGGATCTACGAGCAGTACTTC. Translation gives CASRRGLWIYEQYF.

The chain recombines TRBV3-1 (or the pseudogene TRBV3-2) with TRBJ2-1; D perhaps matches TRBD1 (6 bases). The germline gives CDR1 LGHDT, CDR2 YNNKEL (reference sequence). CDR3 length: 15 amino acids. V was shortened by 0 bases and J by 2 bases, with 8 bases between the two germline ends. CDR3 DNA: TGTGCCAGCAGCCAAGAGGGACAACCCTACAATGAGCAGTTCTTC. This translates into CASSQEGQPYNEQFF.

The chain joins TRBV7-8 to TRBJ2-2; D gene uncertain. CDR3 size: 14 residues. Germline V gene lookup returns CDR1 SGHVS and CDR2 FQNEAQ. The V end lost 5 bases, the J end lost 4 bases, and 11 bases lay between the germline ends. The CDR3 nucleotides read TGTGCCAGCAGCCTAACGACAAGCACCGGGGAGCTGTTTTTT. It is translated as CASSLTTSTGELFF.

The chain combines TRBV5-4 with TRBJ2-1; D not certain. The CDR3 runs 12 residues. Germline CDR1 is SGHNT and CDR2 is YYREEE (reference sequence). V lost 4 bases and J lost 6, with 8 bases in between. The CDR3 bases are TGTGCCAGCAGCAATAGTGGCAATGAGCAGTTCTTC. This sequence encodes CASSNSGNEQFF. The complete variable domain, with remaining parts taken from reference TRBV5-4 and TRBJ2-1, reads ETGVTQSPTHLIKTRGQQVTLRCSSQSGHNTVSWYQQALGQGPQFIFQYYREEENGRGNFPPRFSGLQFPNYSSELNVNALELDDSALYLCASSNSGNEQFFGPGTRLTVL.

The chain carries TRBV19 and TRBJ2-3, with 11 bases lining up with TRBD2. V trimming: 1 base; J trimming: 3 bases; junction bases outside the gene matches: 3. In germline, CDR1 is LNHDA, CDR2 SQIVND (reference sequence). The CDR3 loop spans 16 amino acids. The CDR3 nucleotides read TGTGCCAGTAGTATAGGGACTAGCGGGCTTACAGATACGCAGTATTTT. Its protein is CASSIGTSGLTDTQYF. The full variable domain, rest sourced from reference TRBV19 and TRBJ2-3, is DGGITQSPKYLFRKEGQNVTLSCEQNLNHDAMYWYRQDPGQGLRLIYYSQIVNDFQKGDIAEGYSVSREKKESFPLTVTSAQKNPTAFYLCASSIGTSGLTDTQYFGPGTRLTVL.

The rearrangement uses TRBV11-2 and TRBJ1-1; no firm D call. The ends were cut back, 1 base at V and 12 bases at J, with 18 bases in the middle. The CDR3 contains 14 residues. From germline, CDR1 is SGHAT and CDR2 FQNNGV. The CDR3 bases are TGTGCCAGCAGCTTAGCGGGAAGTAAGGCTACACCTTTCTTT. Translation: CASSLAGSKATPFF.

This chain joins TRBV6-1 and TRBJ1-1; maybe TRBD1 (6 bases). Germline values: CDR1 MNHNS, CDR2 SASEGT. The CDR3 sequence is 12 residues long. Trimming shortened V by 1 base and J by 8 bases, and 8 bases separated the two germline ends. The CDR3 DNA follows: TGTGCCAGCAGTGAAGAGGGGGGGGAAGCTTTCTTT. This codes for CASSEEGGEAFF.

The gene calls are TRBV19 and TRBJ2-7; unclear D gene. The V end was cut by 2 bases, the J end by 2 bases, with 10 bases between. The CDR3 spans 14 residues. Germline loops: CDR1 LNHDA, CDR2 SQIVND (reference sequence). The CDR3 spells CASSIRPGPYEQYF. The CDR3 DNA reads TGTGCCAGTAGTATAAGGCCAGGCCCCTACGAGCAGTACTTC.